This T cell receptor (beta chain) comes out of a study of PD-1 blockade in classical Hodgkin lymphoma. Comment on this clone: The antigen is not known.

Every one of the patients relapsed after autologous stem cell transplantation (brentuximab vedotin exposure was variable). By magnetic negative selection, CD8+ T cells were isolated from the thawed PBMCs. The protocol was immunoSEQ multiplex PCR, while the TCRdb copy is restricted to in-frame clones and leaves out a portion. This sample has more than 7,000 clones, with just over 85% found just once. The CDR3 totals 14 residues. Germline CDR1 is MDHEN and CDR2 is SYDVKM. V shed 4 bases and J 1 base; nucleotides not matched to a gene: 3. Study observations and caveats: Unlike CD8+ TCR diversity, which did not rise significantly by C4D1, CD4+ TCR diversity did.

The source was CD8+ T cells from blood, collected at baseline. This chain connects TRBV28 to TRBJ2-7, with 8 bases lining up with TRBD1. This receptor was taken from a human donor with classical Hodgkin lymphoma. The CDR3 coding sequence is TGTGCCAGCAGTTCCGGGACAGGTTCCTACGAGCAGTACTTC. As protein: CASSSGTGSYEQYF.